Following are 17 T cell receptor beta chains from one sample sequenced in a study of TIL therapy for anti-PD-1-resistant metastatic lung cancer. This was the immunoSEQ v3 assay. The assay was immunoSEQ multiplex PCR, and TCRdb's table has in-frame clones only and misses some. This table has some 50,000 clones, 79% appearing once. Time point denoted: pre-treatment sample, taken before nivolumab and TIL therapy. The source material was blood, sampled at baseline. These receptors came from a man aged 70 or older with non-small cell lung cancer.

The V and J genes are TRBV27 and TRBJ2-7; TRBD1 aligns across 9 bases. Germline V lookup: CDR1 MNHEY, CDR2 SMNVEV (reference sequence). This CDR3 has 15 residues. Germline trimming cut 5 bases from V and 3 bases from J; bases unmatched to any gene: 8. The CDR3 DNA sequence: TGTGCCAGCAGTCCCTCGGACAGGGGTGTCTACGAGCAGTACTTC. This sequence encodes CASSPSDRGVYEQYF.

This clone was detected only once. The chain couples TRBV10-3 to TRBJ1-1; TRBD1 matches at 7 bases. The CDR3 runs to 15 residues. Germline assignment: CDR1 ENHRY and CDR2 SYGVKD. V was pared by 6 bases and J by 3 bases, with 10 bases of the junction left unmatched. CDR3 DNA sequence: TGTGCCATCAGGGGAGACAGGGCTGGGGACACTGAAGCTTTCTTT. Its translation: CAIRGDRAGDTEAFF.

The chain combines TRBV6-5 with TRBJ1-1; possibly TRBD1 for D (6 bases). CDR1 and CDR2 from the germline V gene are MNHEY and SVGAGI. The CDR3 length is 14 residues. Trimming pared 4 bases from V and 4 bases from J, leaving 13 bases between. DNA of the CDR3: TGTGCCAGCAGTTTGGGGGGGCCTGCCACTGAAGCTTTCTTT. It encodes CASSLGGPATEAFF.

The chain is built from TRBV6-6 and TRBJ1-2; 9 nucleotides align to TRBD1. The CDR3 consists of 13 residues. Germline-derived CDR1 and CDR2 are MNHNY and SVGAGI (reference sequence). With 4 bases clipped from V and 7 bases from J, the junction kept 4 bases outside the gene matches. The CDR3 region has the DNA TGTGCCAGCAGTTCGGGACAGGGTTTTGGCTACACCTTC. Its translation is CASSSGQGFGYTF.

This rearrangement joins TRBV28 to TRBJ1-1; D uncertain. From germline, CDR1 is MDHEN and CDR2 SYDVKM. The ends were cut back, 7 bases at V and 6 bases at J, with 18 bases in the middle. The CDR3 has 14 amino acids. The CDR3 nucleotides read TGTGCCAGCACCGTCACCATAAGTGTCGCTGAAGCTTTCTTT. Protein sequence: CASTVTISVAEAFF.

The chain combines TRBV7-2 with TRBJ2-1; TRBD1 matches at 11 bases. The V gene end was trimmed by 1 base and the J gene end by 15 bases; junction bases not matched to a gene: 2. Germline lookup yields CDR1 SGHTA and CDR2 FQGNSA. The CDR3 has 12 residues. The CDR3 nucleotides are TGTGCCAGCAGCTTAGGGACAGGGGGCCTGTTCTTC. The encoded protein is CASSLGTGGLFF.

The rearrangement joins TRBV30 to TRBJ2-7; D is uncertain. Trimming removed 1 base at V and 5 bases at J, with 9 bases between. The CDR3 sequence is 12 residues long. Per germline, CDR1 GTSNPN and CDR2 SVGIG (reference sequence). Here the CDR3 DNA reads TGTGCCTGGAGTGCCCCGAGAGACGAGCAGTACTTC. Translated: CAWSAPRDEQYF.

The rearrangement links TRBV6-4 to TRBJ1-2; the D gene is possibly TRBD1 (6 bases). V gave up 4 bases and J gave up 5 bases, with 14 bases separating them. The CDR3 totals 14 residues. Germline CDR1 is MRHNA and CDR2 is SNTAGT. The CDR3 bases are TGTGCCAGCAGTGCTGAGGGGGGCGGATATGGCTACACCTTC. Amino acids: CASSAEGGGYGYTF.

This rearrangement joins TRBV6-1 to TRBJ1-4; perhaps TRBD1 as D (5 bases). The V and J ends lost 8 bases and 10 bases respectively, with 17 bases between them. This CDR3 contains 13 residues. Germline assignment: CDR1 MNHNS and CDR2 SASEGT. The chain's CDR3 is CASLNSGSVKLFF. The CDR3 bases are TGTGCCAGCCTAAACTCAGGGTCGGTAAAACTGTTTTTT.

The chain combines TRBV5-1 with TRBJ2-2; weak D call: TRBD2 (6 bases). V lost 1 base to trimming and J lost 0 bases, with 7 bases between them. CDR1 SGHRS and CDR2 YFSETQ come from the germline V gene. The CDR3 length is 15 residues. The CDR3 sequence is CASSLREANTGELFF. Written as DNA, the CDR3 is TGCGCCAGCAGCTTGAGGGAGGCGAACACCGGGGAGCTGTTTTTT. Filled out from reference TRBV5-1 and TRBJ2-2, the complete variable domain reads KAGVTQTPRYLIKTRGQQVTLSCSPISGHRSVSWYQQTPGQGLQFLFEYFSETQRNKGNFPGRFSGRQFSNSRSEMNVSTLELGDSALYLCASSLREANTGELFFGEGSRLTVL.

The CDR3 coding sequence is TGTGCCAGCAGTGAAGCCCGAAGCTTGGGACAGGGTATTGAAAAACTGTTTTTT. Translated, it gives CASSEARSLGQGIEKLFF. The chain links TRBV6-1 to TRBJ1-4, with 9 bases matching TRBD1. Germline CDR1 and CDR2: MNHNS and SASEGT. There are 18 residues in the CDR3. The J segment lost 7 bases and the V segment lost 0 bases, leaving 12 bases of the junction unmatched.

The rearrangement uses TRBV6-5 and TRBJ1-5, with no clear D. The CDR3 is made up of 14 amino acids. V shed 2 bases and J shed 5 bases, with 10 bases lying between them. Per germline, CDR1 MNHEY and CDR2 SVGAGI. CDR3 loop: CASSYNSADQPQHF. CDR3 DNA: TGTGCCAGCAGTTACAATTCCGCGGATCAGCCCCAGCATTTT.

The chain has TRBV5-1 and TRBJ2-3; D is possibly TRBD1 (5 bases). V lost 5 bases and J 3 bases, leaving 7 bases between the germline ends. CDR1 is SGHRS, CDR2 YFSETQ, per germline. The CDR3 length is 12 residues. Here the CDR3 DNA reads TGCGCCAGCAGACAGGAGACAGATACGCAGTATTTT. Its translation: CASRQETDTQYF.

The chain has TRBV6-1 and TRBJ1-1, with D possibly being TRBD1 (5 bases). Looked up from germline, CDR1 is MNHNS and CDR2 is SASEGT. The ends were cut back, 5 bases at V and 0 bases at J, with 13 bases in the middle. The CDR3 has 15 amino acids. CDR3 coding DNA: TGTGCCAGCAGTCACTTAGACAGTCTGAACACTGAAGCTTTCTTT. Translating gives CASSHLDSLNTEAFF.

The genes are TRBV19 and TRBJ1-2; D call uncertain. The ends were cut back, 3 bases at V and 4 bases at J, with 18 bases in the middle. The CDR3 is 16 residues long. The germline gives CDR1 LNHDA, CDR2 SQIVND (reference sequence). DNA for the CDR3: TGTGCCAGTAGTATTTCCCATTCTGGTCGCAGCTATGGCTACACCTTC. Encoded protein: CASSISHSGRSYGYTF. Full variable domain (rest looked up from reference TRBV19 and TRBJ1-2): DGGITQSPKYLFRKEGQNVTLSCEQNLNHDAMYWYRQDPGQGLRLIYYSQIVNDFQKGDIAEGYSVSREKKESFPLTVTSAQKNPTAFYLCASSISHSGRSYGYTFGSGTRLTVV.

V gene TRBV5-1 combines with J gene TRBJ1-6; 11 bases agree with TRBD1. Germline CDR1 reads SGHRS; CDR2 reads YFSETQ. The V gene end was trimmed by 4 bases and the J gene end by 6 bases; junction bases not matched to a gene: 9. CDR3 length: 17 residues. The chain's CDR3 is CASSTYGQGAVNSPLHF. CDR3 in DNA: TGCGCCAGCAGCACCTACGGACAGGGGGCGGTTAATTCACCCCTCCACTTT.

This clone was observed once. The chain employs TRBV7-9 and TRBJ2-1; the D gene is possibly TRBD1 (6 bases). This CDR3 comprises 13 residues. V shed 4 bases and J shed 4 bases, with 8 bases lying between them. Germline CDR1 and CDR2: SEHNR and FQNEAQ (reference sequence). The CDR3 region is CASSSGQYNEQFF. The CDR3, as DNA: TGTGCCAGCAGCTCCGGACAGTACAATGAGCAGTTCTTC.